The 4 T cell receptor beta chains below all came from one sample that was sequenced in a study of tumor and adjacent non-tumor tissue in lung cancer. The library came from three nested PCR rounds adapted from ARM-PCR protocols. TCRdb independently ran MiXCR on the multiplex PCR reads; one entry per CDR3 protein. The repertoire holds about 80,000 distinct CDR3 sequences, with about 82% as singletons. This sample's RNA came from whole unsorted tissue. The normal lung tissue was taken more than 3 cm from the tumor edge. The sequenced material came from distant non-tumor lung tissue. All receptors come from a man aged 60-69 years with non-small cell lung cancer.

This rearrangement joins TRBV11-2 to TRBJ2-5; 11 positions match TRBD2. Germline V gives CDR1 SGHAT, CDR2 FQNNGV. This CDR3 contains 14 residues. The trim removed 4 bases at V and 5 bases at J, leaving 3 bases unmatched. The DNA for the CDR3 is TGTGCCAGCAGCTCTCTAGCGGGAGGCGAGACCCAGTACTTC. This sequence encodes CASSSLAGGETQYF. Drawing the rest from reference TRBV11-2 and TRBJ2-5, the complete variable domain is EAGVAQSPRYKIIEKRQSVAFWCNPISGHATLYWYQQILGQGPKLLIQFQNNGVVDDSQLPKDRFSAERLKGVDSTLKIQPAKLEDSAVYLCASSSLAGGETQYFGPGTRLLVL.

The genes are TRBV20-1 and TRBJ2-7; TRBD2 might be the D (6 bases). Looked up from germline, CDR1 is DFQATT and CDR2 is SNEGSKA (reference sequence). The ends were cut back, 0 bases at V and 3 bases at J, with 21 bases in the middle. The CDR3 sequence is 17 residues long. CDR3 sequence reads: CSARDRESGVYGYEQYF. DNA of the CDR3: TGCAGTGCTAGAGATCGAGAATCGGGAGTGTATGGCTACGAGCAGTACTTC.

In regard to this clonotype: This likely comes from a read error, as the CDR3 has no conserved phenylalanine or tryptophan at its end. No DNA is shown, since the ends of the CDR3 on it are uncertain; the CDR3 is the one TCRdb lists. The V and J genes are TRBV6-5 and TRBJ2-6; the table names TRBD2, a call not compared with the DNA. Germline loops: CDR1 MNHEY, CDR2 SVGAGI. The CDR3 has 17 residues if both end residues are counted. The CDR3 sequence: CASSLAGVSSGANVLSI.

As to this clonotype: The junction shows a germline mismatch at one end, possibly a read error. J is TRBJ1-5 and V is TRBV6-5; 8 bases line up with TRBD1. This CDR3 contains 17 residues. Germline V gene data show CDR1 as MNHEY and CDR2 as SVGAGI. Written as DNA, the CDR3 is TGTGCCAGCAGCATGACAGGGGATGGCAATAGCAATCAGCCCCAGCACTTT. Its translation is CASSMTGDGNSNQPQHF.